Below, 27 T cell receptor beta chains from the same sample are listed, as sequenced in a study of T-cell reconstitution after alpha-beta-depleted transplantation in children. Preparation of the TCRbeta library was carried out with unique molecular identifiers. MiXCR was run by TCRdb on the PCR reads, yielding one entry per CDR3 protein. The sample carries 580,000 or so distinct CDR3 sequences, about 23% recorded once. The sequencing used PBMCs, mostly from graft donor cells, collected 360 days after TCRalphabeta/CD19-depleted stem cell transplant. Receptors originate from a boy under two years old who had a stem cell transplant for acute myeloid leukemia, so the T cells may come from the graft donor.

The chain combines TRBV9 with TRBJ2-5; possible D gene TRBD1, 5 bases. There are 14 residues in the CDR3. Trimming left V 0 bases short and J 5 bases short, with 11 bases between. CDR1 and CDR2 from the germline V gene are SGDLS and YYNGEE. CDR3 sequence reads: CASSVAVKGETQYF. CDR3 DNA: TGTGCCAGCAGCGTAGCGGTAAAGGGGGAGACCCAGTACTTC.

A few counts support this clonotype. CDR3 amino acids: CASSRQDGDTQYF. The CDR3 DNA reads as TGTGCCAGCAGCCGACAGGACGGAGATACGCAGTATTTT. This rearrangement joins TRBV7-2 to TRBJ2-3; the D gene is possibly TRBD1 (6 bases). This CDR3 has 13 amino acids. Germline CDR1 SGHTA, CDR2 FQGNSA. Trimming pared 5 bases from V and 5 bases from J, leaving 11 bases between. Full variable domain (remainder filled in from reference TRBV7-2 and TRBJ2-3): GAGVSQSPSNKVTEKGKDVELRCDPISGHTALYWYRQSLGQGLEFLIYFQGNSAPDKSGLPSDRFSAERTGGSVSTLTIQRTQQEDSAVYLCASSRQDGDTQYFGPGTRLTVL.

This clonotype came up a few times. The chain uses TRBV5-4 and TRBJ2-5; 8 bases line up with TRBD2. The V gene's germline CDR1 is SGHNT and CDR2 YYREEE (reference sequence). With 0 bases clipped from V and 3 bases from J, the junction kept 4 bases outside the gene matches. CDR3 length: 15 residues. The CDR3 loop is CASSLDPGGKETQYF. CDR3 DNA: TGTGCCAGCAGCTTGGACCCGGGAGGGAAAGAGACCCAGTACTTC.

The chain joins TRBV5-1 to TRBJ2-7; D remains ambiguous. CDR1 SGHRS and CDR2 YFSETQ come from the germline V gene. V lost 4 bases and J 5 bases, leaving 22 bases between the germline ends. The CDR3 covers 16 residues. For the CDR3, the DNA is TGCGCCAGCAGCCCCGGATCGGCATCTAAGGTCCACGAGCAGTACGTC. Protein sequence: CASSPGSASKVHEQYV.

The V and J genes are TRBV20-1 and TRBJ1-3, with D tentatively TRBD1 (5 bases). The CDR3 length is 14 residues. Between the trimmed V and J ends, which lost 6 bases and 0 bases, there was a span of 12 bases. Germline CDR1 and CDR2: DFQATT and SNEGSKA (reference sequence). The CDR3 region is CSAQSGGSGNTIYF. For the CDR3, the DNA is TGCAGTGCCCAGTCGGGGGGCTCTGGAAACACCATATATTTT.

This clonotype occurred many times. CDR3 residues: CSVALLGLDEKLFF. As DNA, the CDR3 is TGCAGCGTTGCTCTCTTGGGGTTGGATGAAAAACTGTTTTTT. The chain carries TRBV29-1 and TRBJ1-4, with D unresolved. With 4 bases removed from V and 6 bases from J, the gap between germline ends came to 15 bases. This CDR3 contains 14 residues. The germline CDR1 and CDR2 sequences are SQVTM and ANQGSEA.

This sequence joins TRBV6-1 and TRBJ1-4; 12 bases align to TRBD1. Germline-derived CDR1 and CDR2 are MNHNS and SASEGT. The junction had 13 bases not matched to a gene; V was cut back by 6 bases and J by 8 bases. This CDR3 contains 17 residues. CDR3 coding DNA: TGTGCCAGCAGCTCTGGGACAGGGGGCTGGAGACAAGAAAAACTGTTTTTT. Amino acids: CASSSGTGGWRQEKLFF.

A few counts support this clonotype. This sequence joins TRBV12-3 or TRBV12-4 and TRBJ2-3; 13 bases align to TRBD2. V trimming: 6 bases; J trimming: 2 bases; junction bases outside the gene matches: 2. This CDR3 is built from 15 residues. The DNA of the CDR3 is TGTGCCAGCAGAGGGACTAGCGGGGTCACAGATACGCAGTATTTT. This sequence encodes CASRGTSGVTDTQYF.

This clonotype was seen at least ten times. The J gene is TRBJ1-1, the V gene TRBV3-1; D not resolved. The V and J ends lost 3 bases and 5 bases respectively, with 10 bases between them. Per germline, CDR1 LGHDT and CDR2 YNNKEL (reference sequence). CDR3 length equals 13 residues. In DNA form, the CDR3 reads TGTGCCAGCAGCCAGGAAGGAAGGACTGAAGCTTTCTTT. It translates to CASSQEGRTEAFF.

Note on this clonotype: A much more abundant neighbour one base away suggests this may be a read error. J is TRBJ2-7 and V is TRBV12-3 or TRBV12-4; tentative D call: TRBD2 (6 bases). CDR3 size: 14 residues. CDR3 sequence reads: CTSSLYSGRNEQYF. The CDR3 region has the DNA TGTACCAGCAGTTTATATTCAGGGAGGAACGAGCAGTACTTC.

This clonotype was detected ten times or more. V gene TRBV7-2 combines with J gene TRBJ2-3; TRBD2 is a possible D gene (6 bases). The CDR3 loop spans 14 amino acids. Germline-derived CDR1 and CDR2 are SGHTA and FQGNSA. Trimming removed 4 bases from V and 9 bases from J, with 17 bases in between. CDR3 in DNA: TGTGCCAGCAGCTCTCCGACTAGAACCAGGACGCAGTATTTT. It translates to CASSSPTRTRTQYF.

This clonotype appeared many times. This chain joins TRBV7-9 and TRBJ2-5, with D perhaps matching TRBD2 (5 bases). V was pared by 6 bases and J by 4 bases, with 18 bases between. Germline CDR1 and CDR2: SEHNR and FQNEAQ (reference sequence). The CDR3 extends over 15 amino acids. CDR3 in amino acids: CASRPTTAGLETQYF. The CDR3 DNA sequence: TGTGCCAGCAGACCAACTACGGCGGGCCTAGAGACCCAGTACTTC.

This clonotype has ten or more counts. The CDR3 DNA reads as TGTGCCAGCAGTTCCAGCGGCAATCAGCCCCAGCATTTT. It is translated as CASSSSGNQPQHF. The gene calls are TRBV12-3 or TRBV12-4 and TRBJ1-5; D unclear. The CDR3 is 13 amino acids. Trimming cost V 4 bases and J 2 bases, with 6 bases left between them.

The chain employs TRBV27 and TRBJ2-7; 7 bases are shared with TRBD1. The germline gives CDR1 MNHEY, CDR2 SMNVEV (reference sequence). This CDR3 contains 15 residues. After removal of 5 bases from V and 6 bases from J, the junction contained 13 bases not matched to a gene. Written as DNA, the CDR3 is TGTGCCAGCAGTAAGAGTCCGGGCCACAGGGGCGAGCAGTACTTC. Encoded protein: CASSKSPGHRGEQYF.

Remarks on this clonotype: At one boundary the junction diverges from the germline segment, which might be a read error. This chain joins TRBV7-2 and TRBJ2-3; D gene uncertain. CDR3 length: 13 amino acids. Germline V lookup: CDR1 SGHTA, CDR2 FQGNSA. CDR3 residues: CASSLVRSDTHYF. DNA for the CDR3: TGTGCCAGCAGCTTAGTGCGCTCAGATACGCACTATTTT.

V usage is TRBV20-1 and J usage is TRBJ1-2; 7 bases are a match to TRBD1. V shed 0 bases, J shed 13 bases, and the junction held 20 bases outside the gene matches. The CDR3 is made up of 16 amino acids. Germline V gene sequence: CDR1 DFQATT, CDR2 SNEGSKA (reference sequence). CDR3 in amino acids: CSARDPLDRAVSCGTF. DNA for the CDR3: TGCAGTGCTAGAGATCCGCTCGACAGGGCCGTTTCGTGTGGCACCTTC.

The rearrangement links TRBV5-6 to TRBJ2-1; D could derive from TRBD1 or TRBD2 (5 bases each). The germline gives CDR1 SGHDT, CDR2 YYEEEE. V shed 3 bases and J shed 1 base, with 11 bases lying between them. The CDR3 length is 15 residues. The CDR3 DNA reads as TGTGCCAGCAGCTCGGGACGCCGGTCCTACAATGAGCAGTTCTTC. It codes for CASSSGRRSYNEQFF.

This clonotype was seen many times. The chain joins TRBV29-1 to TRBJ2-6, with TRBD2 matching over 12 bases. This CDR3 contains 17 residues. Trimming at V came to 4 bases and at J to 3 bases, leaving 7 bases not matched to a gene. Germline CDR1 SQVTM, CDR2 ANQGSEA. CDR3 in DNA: TGCAGCGTTGCTCTAGCGGGGGGGCCTATTGGGGCCAACGTCCTGACTTTC. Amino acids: CSVALAGGPIGANVLTF.

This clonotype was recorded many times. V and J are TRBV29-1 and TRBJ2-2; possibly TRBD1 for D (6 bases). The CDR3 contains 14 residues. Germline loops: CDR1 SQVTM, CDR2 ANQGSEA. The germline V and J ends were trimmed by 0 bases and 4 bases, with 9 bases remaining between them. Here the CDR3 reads CSVEDHRVTGELFF. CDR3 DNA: TGCAGCGTTGAAGATCACAGGGTCACCGGGGAGCTGTTTTTT.

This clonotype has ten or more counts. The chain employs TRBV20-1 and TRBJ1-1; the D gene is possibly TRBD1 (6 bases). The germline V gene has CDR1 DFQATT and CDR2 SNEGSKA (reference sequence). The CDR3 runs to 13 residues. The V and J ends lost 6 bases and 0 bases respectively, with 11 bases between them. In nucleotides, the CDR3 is TGCAGTGCCAGGACAGTCCTGAACACTGAAGCTTTCTTT. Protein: CSARTVLNTEAFF.

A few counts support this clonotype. The CDR3 here is CASSSDRASSYEQYF. Written as DNA, the CDR3 is TGTGCCAGCAGCTCGGACAGGGCTTCATCCTACGAGCAGTACTTC. The chain has TRBV7-9 and TRBJ2-7, with TRBD1 matching 8 bases. The germline V gene has CDR1 SEHNR and CDR2 FQNEAQ (reference sequence). Losses at the gene ends were 4 bases for V and 1 base for J; bases not matched to a gene: 6. The CDR3 is made up of 15 amino acids.

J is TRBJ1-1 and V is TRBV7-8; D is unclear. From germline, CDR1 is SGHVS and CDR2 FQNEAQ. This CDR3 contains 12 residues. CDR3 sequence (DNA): TGTGTGGCCCGGCGGATGAACACTGAAGCTTTCTTT. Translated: CVARRMNTEAFF.

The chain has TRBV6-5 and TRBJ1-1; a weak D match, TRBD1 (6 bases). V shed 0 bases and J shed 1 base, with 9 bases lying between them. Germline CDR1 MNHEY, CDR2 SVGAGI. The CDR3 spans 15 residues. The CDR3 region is CASSYSRTANTEAFF. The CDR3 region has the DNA TGTGCCAGCAGTTACTCGCGGACAGCGAACACTGAAGCTTTCTTT.

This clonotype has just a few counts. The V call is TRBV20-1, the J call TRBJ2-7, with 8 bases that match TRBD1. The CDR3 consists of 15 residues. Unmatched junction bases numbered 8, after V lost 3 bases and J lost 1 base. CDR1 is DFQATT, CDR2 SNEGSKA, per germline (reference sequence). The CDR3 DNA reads TGCAGTGCTAGCCCGGCCAGGGGGCTTTCCTACGAGCAGTACTTC. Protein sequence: CSASPARGLSYEQYF.

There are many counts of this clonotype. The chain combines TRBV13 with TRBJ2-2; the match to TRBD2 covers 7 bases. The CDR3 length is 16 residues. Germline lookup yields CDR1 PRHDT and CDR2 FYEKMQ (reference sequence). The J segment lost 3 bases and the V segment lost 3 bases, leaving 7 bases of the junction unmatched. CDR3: CASSFRAGDHTGELFF. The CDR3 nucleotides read TGTGCCAGCAGCTTCCGTGCGGGGGACCACACCGGGGAGCTGTTTTTT.

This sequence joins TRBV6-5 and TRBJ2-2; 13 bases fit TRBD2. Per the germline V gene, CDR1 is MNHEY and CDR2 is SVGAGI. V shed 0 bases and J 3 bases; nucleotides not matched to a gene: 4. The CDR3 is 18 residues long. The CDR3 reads CASSYSGLAGLYTGELFF. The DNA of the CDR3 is TGTGCCAGCAGTTACTCGGGACTAGCGGGGCTTTACACCGGGGAGCTGTTTTTT.

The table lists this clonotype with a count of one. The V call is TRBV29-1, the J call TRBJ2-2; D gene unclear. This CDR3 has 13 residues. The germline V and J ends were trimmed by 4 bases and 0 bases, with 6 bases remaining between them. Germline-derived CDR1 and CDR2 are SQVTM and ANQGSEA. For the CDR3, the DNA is TGCAGCGTTGTGTCAGCGAACACCGGGGAGCTGTTTTTT. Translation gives CSVVSANTGELFF.